Below are 15 T cell receptor beta chains sequenced from a single sample in a study of blood T cell repertoires in COVID-19. The data were produced by immunoSEQ multiplex PCR, yet TCRdb's version contains in-frame clones alone and is incomplete. The sample yields about 9,000 clones, around 86% seen once. Source material: peripheral blood. The origin of the receptors is a human donor in a cohort sampled during active COVID-19.

This clone appeared once. The V and J genes are TRBV5-1 and TRBJ2-1; perhaps TRBD2 as D (5 bases). The CDR3 totals 13 residues. Germline V gene data show CDR1 as SGHRS and CDR2 as YFSETQ. V lost 0 bases to trimming and J lost 8 bases, with 9 bases between them. CDR3 sequence: CASSLDGRYEQFF. DNA for the CDR3: TGCGCCAGCAGCTTGGATGGGAGATATGAGCAGTTCTTC.

V is TRBV14 and J is TRBJ2-3; TRBD1 agrees at 8 bases. The germline CDR1 and CDR2 sequences are SGHDN and FVKESK. The J segment lost 0 bases and the V segment lost 6 bases, leaving 17 bases of the junction unmatched. This CDR3 comprises 19 residues. The CDR3 protein is CASRLGTGQKFTSTDTQYF. In nucleotides, the CDR3 is TGTGCCAGCAGGCTAGGGACAGGACAAAAGTTTACTAGCACAGATACGCAGTATTTT.

J is TRBJ1-2 and V is TRBV7-2; the D is unclear. Germline V lookup: CDR1 SGHTA, CDR2 FQGNSA. The CDR3 is 12 amino acids. The V and J ends lost 1 base and 8 bases respectively, with 8 bases between them. The CDR3 here is CASSLELSGYTF. The DNA of the CDR3 is TGTGCCAGCAGCTTAGAGCTTTCCGGCTACACCTTC.

The chain recombines TRBV7-9 with TRBJ2-1; TRBD2 aligns across 16 bases. From germline, CDR1 is SEHNR and CDR2 FQNEAQ (reference sequence). CDR3 size: 19 residues. The J segment lost 0 bases and the V segment lost 5 bases, leaving 7 bases of the junction unmatched. CDR3 bases: TGTGCCAGCAGCGGTACCGGGACTAGCGGGAGGGACTCCTACAATGAGCAGTTCTTC. Translated, it gives CASSGTGTSGRDSYNEQFF.

V gene TRBV7-2 combines with J gene TRBJ1-4; tentative D call: TRBD1 (6 bases). Germline values: CDR1 SGHTA, CDR2 FQGNSA. The ends were cut back, 0 bases at V and 8 bases at J, with 10 bases in the middle. The length of the CDR3 is 14 residues. CDR3 sequence: CASSLARGREKLFF. In DNA, the CDR3 is TGTGCCAGCAGCTTAGCCAGGGGACGGGAAAAACTGTTTTTT.

V and J are TRBV4-1 and TRBJ2-3, with TRBD2 matching 8 bases. V was clipped by 0 bases and J by 2 bases; unmatched bases: 4. Germline lookup yields CDR1 MGHRA and CDR2 YSYEKL. The CDR3 runs 16 residues. CDR3: CASSQDYGRATDTQYF. CDR3 nucleotides: TGCGCCAGCAGCCAAGATTACGGGAGGGCCACAGATACGCAGTATTTT.

The chain has TRBV27 and TRBJ1-3, with unresolved D. V lost 8 bases to trimming and J lost 7 bases, with 9 bases between them. This CDR3 is 11 amino acids long. Germline CDR1 reads MNHEY; CDR2 reads SMNVEV (reference sequence). CDR3 nucleotides: TGTGCCAGCCTATCGGGGAACACCATATATTTT. Its protein is CASLSGNTIYF.

This sequence joins TRBV6-5 and TRBJ2-3; 10 positions agree with TRBD1. V lost 8 bases and J lost 2; bases outside the gene matches: 4. Looked up from germline, CDR1 is MNHEY and CDR2 is SVGAGI. The CDR3 is 14 amino acids. CDR3 sequence: CASGDRGPTDTQYF. The CDR3 bases are TGTGCCAGCGGGGACAGGGGCCCCACAGATACGCAGTATTTT.

The V call is TRBV9, the J call TRBJ2-7; maybe TRBD2 (6 bases). The CDR3 spans 18 residues. Trimming removed 0 bases from V and 2 bases from J, with 21 bases in between. The germline V gene has CDR1 SGDLS and CDR2 YYNGEE. In DNA form, the CDR3 reads TGTGCCAGCAGCGTAGCTACGGGTGGAGGGATCGACCCCTACGAGCAGTACTTC. This gives the protein CASSVATGGGIDPYEQYF. The full variable domain, its missing parts supplied by reference TRBV9 and TRBJ2-7, is DSGVTQTPKHLITATGQRVTLRCSPRSGDLSVYWYQQSLDQGLQFLIQYYNGEERAKGNILERFSAQQFPDLHSELNLSSLELGDSALYFCASSVATGGGIDPYEQYFGPGTRLTVT.

CDR3 bases: TGTGCCAGCAGTTACTCGGGAGGATCTCCCTCCTACGAGCAGTACTTC. Translated: CASSYSGGSPSYEQYF. The rearrangement uses TRBV6-6 and TRBJ2-7; D is perhaps TRBD2 (6 bases). The CDR3 loop spans 16 amino acids. The germline gives CDR1 MNHNY, CDR2 SVGAGI (reference sequence). The V and J ends lost 0 bases and 0 bases respectively, with 12 bases between them.

The rearrangement links TRBV28 to TRBJ2-7, with D possibly being TRBD1 (7 bases). The CDR3 sequence is 16 residues long. The V end was cut by 7 bases, the J end by 0 bases, with 19 bases between. Germline V CDR1 and CDR2: MDHEN, SYDVKM. The CDR3 loop is CASIASRGRSSYEQYF. The CDR3 nucleotides are TGTGCCAGCATTGCTTCCAGGGGGAGGAGCTCCTACGAGCAGTACTTC.

This chain links TRBV28 with TRBJ1-1, with 7 positions matching TRBD1. The CDR3 covers 15 residues. Germline CDR1 is MDHEN and CDR2 is SYDVKM. With V trimmed by 1 base and J by 5 bases, 7 bases remained unmatched. The CDR3 nucleotides read TGTGCCAGCAGTTTATCGACAGGGTGGGGGACTGAAGCTTTCTTT. This codes for CASSLSTGWGTEAFF.

The gene calls are TRBV14 and TRBJ2-3, with D tentatively TRBD2 (5 bases). This CDR3 region has 18 residues. V shed 2 bases and J shed 2 bases, with 20 bases lying between them. Germline CDR1 and CDR2: SGHDN and FVKESK. The CDR3 coding sequence is TGTGCCAGCAGCCAATTGGCGGGTTCCTCCGGGGTCACAGATACGCAGTATTTT. Protein: CASSQLAGSSGVTDTQYF.

V is TRBV28 and J is TRBJ1-2; no reliable D call. This CDR3 region has 14 residues. CDR1 and CDR2 from the germline V gene are MDHEN and SYDVKM. Trimming shortened V by 5 bases and J by 5 bases, and 15 bases separated the two germline ends. Here the CDR3 DNA reads TGTGCCAGCAGTGAAGCGGACGGCGGATATGGCTACACCTTC. This encodes CASSEADGGYGYTF.

The chain combines TRBV10-3 with TRBJ1-5; a weak D match, TRBD1 (5 bases). Per germline, CDR1 ENHRY and CDR2 SYGVKD. The CDR3 loop spans 12 amino acids. V dropped 6 bases and J dropped 7 bases, with 10 bases sitting between them. CDR3 sequence reads: CAISPGGQPQHF. Here the CDR3 DNA reads TGTGCCATCAGCCCCGGGGGACAGCCCCAGCATTTT.